Each of the 30 T cell receptor beta chains below was sequenced from the same sample in a study of OX40 agonist ivuxolimab in advanced cancers. Profiled with immunoSEQ multiplex PCR; TCRdb holds only in-frame clones, not every one. The sample has some 48,000 clones, 79% seen once. The input for sequencing was CD4+ or CD8+ T cells sorted from blood, taken in a trial of the OX40 agonist ivuxolimab. These TCRs come from an adult with an advanced solid tumor such as melanoma, head and neck, liver or kidney cancer.

This sequence joins TRBV5-8 and TRBJ2-7; D remains ambiguous. Trimming took off 0 bases at V and 2 bases at J, with 9 bases between the two ends. The CDR3 has 14 amino acids. Germline loops: CDR1 SGHTS, CDR2 YDEGEE. For the CDR3, the DNA is TGTGCCAGCAGCTTGGAGGGATCCACCTACGAGCAGTACTTC. This encodes CASSLEGSTYEQYF.

The CDR3 here is CASPPPTAEYF. The CDR3 coding sequence is TGTGCCAGCCCCCCCCCAACCGCAGAGTACTTC. The chain has TRBV11-3 and TRBJ2-5, with D unresolved. CDR1 is SGHNT, CDR2 YENEEA, per germline. The CDR3 totals 11 residues. The germline V and J ends were trimmed by 8 bases and 12 bases, with 16 bases remaining between them.

The CDR3 reads CASSVAGLAGASSYNEQFF. CDR3 DNA sequence: TGTGCCAGCAGCGTAGCAGGACTAGCGGGCGCTAGCTCCTACAATGAGCAGTTCTTC. The rearrangement uses TRBV9 and TRBJ2-1; 11 bases are a match to TRBD2. The CDR3 consists of 19 residues. With V trimmed by 0 bases and J by 0 bases, 8 bases remained unmatched. Germline CDR1 reads SGDLS; CDR2 reads YYNGEE.

This clone was observed once. V usage is TRBV11-2 and J usage is TRBJ2-3; 10 bases line up with TRBD2. Trimming removed 7 bases from V and 5 bases from J; junction bases left unmatched: 15. Looked up from germline, CDR1 is SGHAT and CDR2 is FQNNGV. This CDR3 spans 17 amino acids. CDR3: CASNLHLSGRGGDTQYF. CDR3 sequence (DNA): TGTGCCAGCAACCTACATTTGAGCGGGAGGGGGGGAGATACGCAGTATTTT.

For this clone: This may arise from a read error, as a much more abundant clone is one base away. In the same sample, other DNA sequences code for this CDR3. This chain connects TRBV4-1 to TRBJ2-7; D uncertain. The CDR3 is made up of 15 amino acids. Germline lookup yields CDR1 MGHRA and CDR2 YSYEKL. With 4 bases removed from V and 2 bases from J, the gap between germline ends came to 15 bases. The CDR3 DNA reads as TGCGCCAGCAGCCGGCTCCCCCGAGACACCTACGAGCAGTACTTC. The encoded protein is CASSRLPRDTYEQYF.

The chain employs TRBV11-2 and TRBJ2-7; 10 nucleotides agree with TRBD2. Germline loops: CDR1 SGHAT, CDR2 FQNNGV. The CDR3 is made up of 16 amino acids. The V gene end was trimmed by 3 bases and the J gene end by 5 bases; junction bases not matched to a gene: 10. The CDR3 here is CASSLVSGRASNEQYF. In DNA, the CDR3 is TGTGCCAGCAGCTTGGTCAGCGGGAGGGCCTCGAACGAGCAGTACTTC.

The V call is TRBV19, the J call TRBJ1-1; D gene ambiguous. V was shortened by 0 bases and J by 1 base, with 9 bases between the two germline ends. Germline CDR1 reads LNHDA; CDR2 reads SQIVND (reference sequence). This CDR3 contains 15 residues. The CDR3 nucleotides read TGTGCCAGTAGTATAGAGAAAGGTCGGAACACTGAAGCTTTCTTT. It translates to CASSIEKGRNTEAFF.

This rearrangement joins TRBV4-3 to TRBJ1-2; TRBD1 aligns across 7 bases. V dropped 1 base and J dropped 5; count of bases not matched to a gene: 7. The CDR3 is made up of 15 amino acids. The V gene's germline CDR1 is LGHNA and CDR2 YSLEER. The CDR3 is CASSQGPTGMYGYTF. The CDR3 bases are TGCGCCAGCAGCCAAGGCCCGACAGGGATGTATGGCTACACCTTC.

The chain links TRBV28 to TRBJ1-6; 12 nucleotides match TRBD1. The germline V gene has CDR1 MDHEN and CDR2 SYDVKM. V shed 8 bases, J shed 10 bases, and the junction held 9 bases outside the gene matches. The CDR3 spans 15 residues. Here the CDR3 reads CASLGGQGAGSPLHF. CDR3 coding DNA: TGTGCCAGCCTTGGGGGACAGGGGGCAGGCTCACCCCTCCACTTT.

This chain uses TRBV7-3 with TRBJ2-5, with D perhaps TRBD2 (5 bases). Trimming cost V 5 bases and J 4 bases, with 11 bases left between them. CDR3 length: 13 residues. Germline-derived CDR1 and CDR2 are SGHTA and FQGTGA. The CDR3 DNA sequence: TGTGCCAGCAGCGCACTAGTCCGAGAGACCCAGTACTTC. Its protein product is CASSALVRETQYF. Based on the CDR3 plus reference TRBV7-3 and TRBJ2-5, the full variable domain is GAGVSQTPSNKVTEKGKYVELRCDPISGHTALYWYRQSLGQGPEFLIYFQGTGAADDSGLPNDRFFAVRPEGSVSTLKIQRTERGDSAVYLCASSALVRETQYFGPGTRLLVL.

The chain has TRBV19 and TRBJ1-1; tentatively, D is TRBD1 (5 bases). The CDR3 is 14 amino acids. CDR1 and CDR2 (germline): LNHDA, SQIVND (reference sequence). V shed 8 bases and J shed 4 bases, with 17 bases lying between them. CDR3 protein: CASGVSGQRTEAFF. In DNA form, the CDR3 reads TGTGCCAGTGGAGTTTCAGGGCAACGCACTGAAGCTTTCTTT.

The chain couples TRBV9 to TRBJ2-3, with TRBD2 matching over 8 bases. The CDR3 consists of 15 residues. CDR1 is SGDLS and CDR2 is YYNGEE in the germline V gene. With V trimmed by 0 bases and J by 6 bases, 6 bases remained unmatched. The CDR3 sequence: CASSVASGPPDTQYF. CDR3 nucleotides: TGTGCCAGCAGCGTAGCTAGCGGGCCACCTGATACGCAGTATTTT.

The chain links TRBV19 to TRBJ1-1; 7 positions agree with TRBD1. Germline assignment: CDR1 LNHDA and CDR2 SQIVND (reference sequence). This CDR3 region has 15 residues. V was pared by 1 base and J by 3 bases, with 5 bases of the junction left unmatched. The CDR3 is CASSIAGTEDTEAFF. The CDR3, as DNA: TGTGCCAGTAGTATAGCCGGGACAGAGGACACTGAAGCTTTCTTT.

The rearrangement joins TRBV2 to TRBJ1-2; a possible D gene is TRBD1 (6 bases). The CDR3 consists of 16 residues. V was clipped by 2 bases and J by 5 bases, with 18 bases between them. Germline V lookup: CDR1 SNHLY, CDR2 FYNNEI. The CDR3, as DNA: TGTGCCAGCAGTGAATATCGGGCAGGGGAGGGGTATGGCTACACCTTC. It is translated as CASSEYRAGEGYGYTF.

The rearrangement uses TRBV19 and TRBJ2-7; possibly TRBD2 for D (5 bases). The V and J ends lost 0 bases and 2 bases respectively, with 11 bases between them. Germline values: CDR1 LNHDA, CDR2 SQIVND (reference sequence). The CDR3 sequence is 15 residues long. DNA of the CDR3: TGTGCCAGTAGTATAGATCCCAGCGGAGCCTACGAGCAGTACTTC. Translation gives CASSIDPSGAYEQYF.

The gene calls are TRBV29-1 and TRBJ2-5, with TRBD1 matching over 8 bases. J gave up 5 bases and V 6 bases, and 2 bases lay outside the gene matches. Looked up from germline, CDR1 is SQVTM and CDR2 is ANQGSEA. The CDR3 covers 11 residues. CDR3 region: CSVQGGETQYF. The CDR3 bases are TGCAGCGTACAGGGGGGTGAGACCCAGTACTTC. Supplemented by reference TRBV29-1 and TRBJ2-5, the full variable domain reads SAVISQKPSRDICQRGTSLTIQCQVDSQVTMMFWYRQQPGQSLTLIATANQGSEATYESGFVIDKFPISRPNLTFSTLTVSNMSPEDSSIYLCSVQGGETQYFGPGTRLLVL.

The gene calls are TRBV5-1 and TRBJ2-7; 14 positions agree with TRBD2. The junction had 7 bases not matched to a gene; V was cut back by 4 bases and J by 7 bases. Germline CDR1 SGHRS, CDR2 YFSETQ. The CDR3 runs 15 residues. In nucleotides, the CDR3 is TGCGCCAGCAGCCCGGGACTAGCGGGAGTATTTGAGCAGTACTTC. As protein: CASSPGLAGVFEQYF. Together with reference TRBV5-1 and TRBJ2-7, the CDR3 gives the full variable domain: KAGVTQTPRYLIKTRGQQVTLSCSPISGHRSVSWYQQTPGQGLQFLFEYFSETQRNKGNFPGRFSGRQFSNSRSEMNVSTLELGDSALYLCASSPGLAGVFEQYFGPGTRLTVT.

The chain recombines TRBV4-3 with TRBJ1-1; 7 bases are shared with TRBD1. Germline CDR1 and CDR2: LGHNA and YSLEER. This CDR3 comprises 13 residues. V dropped 1 base and J dropped 6; count of bases not matched to a gene: 2. CDR3 sequence reads: CASSQAGGPEAFF. The CDR3 DNA sequence: TGCGCCAGCAGCCAAGCAGGGGGGCCTGAAGCTTTCTTT.

J is TRBJ2-5 and V is TRBV25-1, with 9 bases aligning to TRBD2. This CDR3 contains 15 residues. V was clipped by 3 bases and J by 4 bases; unmatched bases: 6. Germline V gives CDR1 MGHDK, CDR2 SYGVNS. The CDR3 nucleotides are TGTGCCAGCAGTGAGATAGCGGGAGTAGGAGAGACCCAGTACTTC. This gives the protein CASSEIAGVGETQYF.

This sequence joins TRBV7-9 and TRBJ1-2, with 7 bases that match TRBD1. The CDR3 length is 13 residues. The trim removed 0 bases at V and 9 bases at J, leaving 4 bases unmatched. Per germline, CDR1 SEHNR and CDR2 FQNEAQ (reference sequence). The CDR3 bases are TGTGCCAGCAGCTTAGCCGGGACAGTTCGCTACACCTTC. Translating gives CASSLAGTVRYTF.

The genes are TRBV4-3 and TRBJ2-1; possible D gene TRBD2, 6 bases. The CDR3 runs to 16 residues. The ends were cut back, 4 bases at V and 10 bases at J, with 23 bases in the middle. Germline V gene sequence: CDR1 LGHNA, CDR2 YSLEER. CDR3 loop: CASSPAEGPLRREQFF. The CDR3, as DNA: TGCGCCAGCAGCCCCGCGGAGGGCCCGCTTAGACGGGAGCAGTTCTTC.

For the CDR3, the DNA is TGTGCCTGGAGTGACCGAAACACCATATATTTT. It is translated as CAWSDRNTIYF. This sequence joins TRBV30 and TRBJ1-3; D gene uncertain. V was pared by 1 base and J by 5 bases, with 3 bases between. CDR1 and CDR2 from the germline V gene are GTSNPN and SVGIG (reference sequence). The CDR3 has 11 residues.

This sequence joins TRBV5-1 and TRBJ1-4; possible D gene TRBD1, 5 bases. Trimming removed 0 bases from V and 8 bases from J, with 17 bases in between. Germline V lookup: CDR1 SGHRS, CDR2 YFSETQ. The CDR3 is 16 residues long. The CDR3 nucleotides are TGCGCCAGCAGCTTGGGCCAGGGACCTCGTAACGAAAAACTGTTTTTT. As protein: CASSLGQGPRNEKLFF.

The chain carries TRBV18 and TRBJ1-2, with 7 bases aligning to TRBD1. Germline CDR1 and CDR2: KGHSH and LQKENI. The V gene end was trimmed by 2 bases and the J gene end by 6 bases; junction bases not matched to a gene: 9. This CDR3 region has 15 residues. CDR3 bases: TGTGCCAGCTCACCATTGAGGACAGGCCTCGATGGCTACACCTTC. It encodes CASSPLRTGLDGYTF.

J is TRBJ2-1 and V is TRBV4-3, with a weak D call TRBD2 (6 bases). Trimming removed 3 bases from V and 9 bases from J, with 12 bases in between. The V gene's germline CDR1 is LGHNA and CDR2 YSLEER. The CDR3 spans 13 residues. CDR3 region: CASSQPPSAEQFF. CDR3 DNA: TGCGCCAGCAGCCAGCCACCTAGCGCTGAGCAGTTCTTC.

CDR3 DNA sequence: TGTGCCAGCAGCCCAAGACTCCGTTGGTCGACAGATACGCAGTATTTT. Residues: CASSPRLRWSTDTQYF. The chain employs TRBV5-4 and TRBJ2-3; D is uncertain. The V gene lost 4 bases and the J gene lost 3 bases, with 18 bases spanning the gap. Germline loops: CDR1 SGHNT, CDR2 YYREEE (reference sequence). CDR3 length: 16 residues. Using reference TRBV5-4 and TRBJ2-3 for the parts outside the CDR3, the full variable domain is ETGVTQSPTHLIKTRGQQVTLRCSSQSGHNTVSWYQQALGQGPQFIFQYYREEENGRGNFPPRFSGLQFPNYSSELNVNALELDDSALYLCASSPRLRWSTDTQYFGPGTRLTVL.

The genes are TRBV5-1 and TRBJ1-3; no firm D call. The CDR3 spans 14 residues. With 4 bases removed from V and 1 base from J, the gap between germline ends came to 9 bases. Germline V gene lookup returns CDR1 SGHRS and CDR2 YFSETQ. The CDR3 sequence is CASSAVGSGNTIYF. The CDR3 DNA is TGCGCCAGCAGCGCTGTCGGTTCTGGAAACACCATATATTTT. Together with reference TRBV5-1 and TRBJ1-3, the CDR3 gives the full variable domain: KAGVTQTPRYLIKTRGQQVTLSCSPISGHRSVSWYQQTPGQGLQFLFEYFSETQRNKGNFPGRFSGRQFSNSRSEMNVSTLELGDSALYLCASSAVGSGNTIYFGEGSWLTVV.

The chain recombines TRBV18 with TRBJ2-7, with D maybe TRBD1 (6 bases). Trimming took off 2 bases at V and 1 base at J, with 12 bases between the two ends. This CDR3 comprises 15 residues. The germline V gene has CDR1 KGHSH and CDR2 LQKENI. The CDR3 region is CASSPAQGLSYEQYF. CDR3 nucleotides: TGTGCCAGCTCACCAGCGCAGGGGTTATCCTACGAGCAGTACTTC.

This chain joins TRBV2 and TRBJ2-5; 13 bases line up with TRBD2. The CDR3 runs to 15 residues. The trim removed 6 bases at V and 5 bases at J, leaving 6 bases unmatched. CDR1 is SNHLY, CDR2 FYNNEI, per germline. Written as DNA, the CDR3 is TGTGCCAGCAGGGGGACTAGCGGGAAAGCGGAGACCCAGTACTTC. Its translation is CASRGTSGKAETQYF.

The rearrangement joins TRBV6-6 to TRBJ1-5; the D is unclear. Trimming stripped 6 bases from V and 1 base from J, with 10 bases between. Germline V CDR1 and CDR2: MNHNY, SVGAGI (reference sequence). The CDR3 has 14 amino acids. The CDR3 DNA sequence: TGTGCCAGCAGGGCGAAGGGCAGCAATCAGCCCCAGCATTTT. Translated, it gives CASRAKGSNQPQHF.